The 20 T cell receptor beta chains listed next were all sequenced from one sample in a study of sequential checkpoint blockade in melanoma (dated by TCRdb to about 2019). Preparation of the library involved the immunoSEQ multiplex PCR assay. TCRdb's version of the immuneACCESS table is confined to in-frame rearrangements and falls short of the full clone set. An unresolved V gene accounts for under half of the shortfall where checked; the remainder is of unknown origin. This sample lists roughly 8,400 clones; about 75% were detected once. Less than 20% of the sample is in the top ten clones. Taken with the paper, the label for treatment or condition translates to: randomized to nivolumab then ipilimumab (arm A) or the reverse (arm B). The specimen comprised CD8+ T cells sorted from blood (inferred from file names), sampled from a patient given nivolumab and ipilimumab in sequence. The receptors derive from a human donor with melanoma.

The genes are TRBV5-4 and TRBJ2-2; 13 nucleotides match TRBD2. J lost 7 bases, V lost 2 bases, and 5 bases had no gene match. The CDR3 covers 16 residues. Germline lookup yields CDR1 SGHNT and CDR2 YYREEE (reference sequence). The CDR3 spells CASSFGLAGENGELFF. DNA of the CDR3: TGTGCCAGCAGCTTTGGACTAGCGGGAGAAAACGGGGAGCTGTTTTTT.

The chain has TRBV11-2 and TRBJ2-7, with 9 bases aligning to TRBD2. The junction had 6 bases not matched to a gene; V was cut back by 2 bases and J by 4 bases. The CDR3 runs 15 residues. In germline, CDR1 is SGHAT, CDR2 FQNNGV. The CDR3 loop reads CASSLLRLAGYEQYF. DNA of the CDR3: TGTGCCAGCAGCTTACTTAGGCTAGCGGGATACGAGCAGTACTTC.

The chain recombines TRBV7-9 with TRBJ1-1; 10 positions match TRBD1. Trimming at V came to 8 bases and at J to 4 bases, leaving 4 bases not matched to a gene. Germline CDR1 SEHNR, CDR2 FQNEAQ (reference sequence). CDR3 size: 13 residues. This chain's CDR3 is CASRGQGITEAFF. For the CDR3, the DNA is TGTGCCAGCCGGGGACAGGGGATCACTGAAGCTTTCTTT.

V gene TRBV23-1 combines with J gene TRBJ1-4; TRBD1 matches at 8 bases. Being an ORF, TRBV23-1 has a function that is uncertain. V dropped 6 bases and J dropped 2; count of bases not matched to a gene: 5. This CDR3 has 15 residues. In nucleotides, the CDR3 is TGCGCCAGCAGCCGCCAGGGGGCGACTAATGAAAAACTGTTTTTT. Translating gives CASSRQGATNEKLFF.

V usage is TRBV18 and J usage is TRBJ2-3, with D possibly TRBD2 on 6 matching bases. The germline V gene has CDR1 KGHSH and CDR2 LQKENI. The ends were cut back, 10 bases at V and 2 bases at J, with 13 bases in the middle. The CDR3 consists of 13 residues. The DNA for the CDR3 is TGTGCCACTCCGGGACTGATCACAGATACGCAGTATTTT. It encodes CATPGLITDTQYF.

CDR3 amino acids: CASSQVPGGIGGSYEQYF. The DNA for the CDR3 is TGCGCCAGCAGCCAAGTTCCAGGCGGAATCGGAGGGTCCTACGAGCAGTACTTC. V usage is TRBV4-3 and J usage is TRBJ2-7; a possible D gene is TRBD2 (6 bases). Looked up from germline, CDR1 is LGHNA and CDR2 is YSLEER. Trimming removed 1 base at V and 1 base at J, with 20 bases between. The CDR3 sequence is 18 residues long.

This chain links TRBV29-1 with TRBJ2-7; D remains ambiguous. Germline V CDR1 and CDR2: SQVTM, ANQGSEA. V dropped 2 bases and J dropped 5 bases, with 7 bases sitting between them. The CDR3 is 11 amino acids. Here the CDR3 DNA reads TGCAGCGTTGAATTGGGCAACGAGCAGTACTTC. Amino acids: CSVELGNEQYF.

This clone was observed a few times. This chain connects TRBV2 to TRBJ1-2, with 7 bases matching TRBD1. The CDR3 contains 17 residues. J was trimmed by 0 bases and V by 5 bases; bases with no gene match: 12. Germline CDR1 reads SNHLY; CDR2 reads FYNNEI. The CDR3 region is CASSFRIGGATNYGYTF. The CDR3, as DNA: TGTGCCAGCAGTTTCCGGATAGGGGGCGCGACTAACTATGGCTACACCTTC.

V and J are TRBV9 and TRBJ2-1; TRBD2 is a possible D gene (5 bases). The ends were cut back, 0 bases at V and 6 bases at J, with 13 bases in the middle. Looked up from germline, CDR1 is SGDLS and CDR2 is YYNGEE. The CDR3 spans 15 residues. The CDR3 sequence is CASSVGGSPGNEQFF. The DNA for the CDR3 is TGTGCCAGCAGCGTAGGAGGGTCTCCGGGCAATGAGCAGTTCTTC.

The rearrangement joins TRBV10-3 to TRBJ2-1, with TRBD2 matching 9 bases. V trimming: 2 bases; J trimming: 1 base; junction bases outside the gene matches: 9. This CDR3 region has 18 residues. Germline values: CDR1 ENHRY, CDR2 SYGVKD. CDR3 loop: CAISEGSGSGGSYNEQFF. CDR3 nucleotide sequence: TGTGCCATCAGTGAGGGTAGCGGGAGCGGAGGGTCCTACAATGAGCAGTTCTTC.

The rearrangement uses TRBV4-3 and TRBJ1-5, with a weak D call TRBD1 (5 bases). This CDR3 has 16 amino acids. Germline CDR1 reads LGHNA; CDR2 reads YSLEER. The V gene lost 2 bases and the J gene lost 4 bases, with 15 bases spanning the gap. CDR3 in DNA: TGCGCCAGCAGCCAATCCTCCGGGACTCATAATCAGCCCCAGCATTTT. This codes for CASSQSSGTHNQPQHF.

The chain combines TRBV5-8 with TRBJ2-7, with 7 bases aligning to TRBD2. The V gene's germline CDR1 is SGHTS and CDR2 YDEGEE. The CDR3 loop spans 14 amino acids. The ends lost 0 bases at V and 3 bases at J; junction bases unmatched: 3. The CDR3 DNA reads TGTGCCAGCAGCTTGGAGGGCGGGAGCTACGAGCAGTACTTC. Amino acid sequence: CASSLEGGSYEQYF.

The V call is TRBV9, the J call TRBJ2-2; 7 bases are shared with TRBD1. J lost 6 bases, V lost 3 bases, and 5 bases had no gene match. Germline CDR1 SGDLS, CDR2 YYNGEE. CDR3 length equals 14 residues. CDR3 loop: CASSGTGSAGELFF. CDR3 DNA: TGTGCCAGCAGCGGGACAGGTTCGGCCGGGGAGCTGTTTTTT.

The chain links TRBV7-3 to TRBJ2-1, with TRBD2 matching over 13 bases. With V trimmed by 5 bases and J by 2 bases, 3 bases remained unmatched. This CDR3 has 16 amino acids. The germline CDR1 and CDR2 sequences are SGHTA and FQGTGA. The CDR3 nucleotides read TGTGCCAGCAGCGTGACTAGCGGGGGGCCCTACAATGAGCAGTTCTTC. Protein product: CASSVTSGGPYNEQFF.

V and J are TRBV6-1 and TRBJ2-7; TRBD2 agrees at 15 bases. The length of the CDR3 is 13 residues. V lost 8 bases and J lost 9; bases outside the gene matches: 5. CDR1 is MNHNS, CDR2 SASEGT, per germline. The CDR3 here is CASGGLAGGVQYF. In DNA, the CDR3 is TGTGCCAGCGGGGGACTAGCGGGAGGAGTGCAGTACTTC.

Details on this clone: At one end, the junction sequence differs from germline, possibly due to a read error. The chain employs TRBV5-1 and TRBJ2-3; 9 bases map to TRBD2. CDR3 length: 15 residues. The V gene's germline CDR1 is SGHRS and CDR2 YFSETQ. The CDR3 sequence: CASGLTSGSTDTQYF. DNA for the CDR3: TGCGCCAGCGGCTTGACTAGCGGAAGCACAGATACGCAGTATTTT.

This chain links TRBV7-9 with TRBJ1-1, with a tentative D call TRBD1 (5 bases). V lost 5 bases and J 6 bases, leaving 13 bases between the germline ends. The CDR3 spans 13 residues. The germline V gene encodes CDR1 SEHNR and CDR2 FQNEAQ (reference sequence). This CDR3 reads CASSRAGLAEAFF. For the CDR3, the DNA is TGTGCCAGCAGCCGGGCAGGGTTGGCTGAAGCTTTCTTT.

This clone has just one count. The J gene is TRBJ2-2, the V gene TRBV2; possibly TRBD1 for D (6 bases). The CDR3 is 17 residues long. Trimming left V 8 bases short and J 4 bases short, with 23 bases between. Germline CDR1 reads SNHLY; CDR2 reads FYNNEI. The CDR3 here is CASCKTGTLTCTGELFF. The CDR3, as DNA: TGTGCCAGCTGTAAAACCGGGACATTGACGTGCACCGGGGAGCTGTTTTTT.

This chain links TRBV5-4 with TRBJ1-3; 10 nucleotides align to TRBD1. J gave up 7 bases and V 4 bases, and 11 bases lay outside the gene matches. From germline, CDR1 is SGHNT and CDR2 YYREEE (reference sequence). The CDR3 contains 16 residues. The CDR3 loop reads CASSHPDRGSRNTIYF. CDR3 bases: TGTGCCAGCAGCCACCCGGACAGGGGGTCGCGGAACACCATATATTTT. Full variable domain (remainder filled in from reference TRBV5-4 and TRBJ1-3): ETGVTQSPTHLIKTRGQQVTLRCSSQSGHNTVSWYQQALGQGPQFIFQYYREEENGRGNFPPRFSGLQFPNYSSELNVNALELDDSALYLCASSHPDRGSRNTIYFGEGSWLTVV.

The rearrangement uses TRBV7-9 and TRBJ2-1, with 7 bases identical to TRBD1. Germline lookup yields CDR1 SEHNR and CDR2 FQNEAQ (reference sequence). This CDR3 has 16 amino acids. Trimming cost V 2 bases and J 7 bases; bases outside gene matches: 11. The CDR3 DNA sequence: TGTGCCAGCAGCTTACCAACAGGGGCCCCGGGAAATGAGCAGTTCTTC. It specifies CASSLPTGAPGNEQFF.